Detailed here is one T cell receptor (beta chain). The sample is drawn from a study of shared clonotypes between healthy human individuals. The germline V and J ends were trimmed by 6 bases and 5 bases, with 16 bases remaining between them. The CDR3 extends over 15 amino acids. Germline lookup yields CDR1 PRHDT and CDR2 FYEKMQ (reference sequence). Clones were read by immunoSEQ multiplex PCR, and TCRdb kept only the in-frame ones, dropping some. The top ten hold 0.3% to 0.45% of the sample, which has over 2 million clones, about nine tenths seen once. The gene calls are TRBV13 and TRBJ2-2, with TRBD2 as a possible D gene (5 bases). The specimen was naive CD4+ T cells from PBMCs. Sample subset: CD45RA+ positively selected. The sequence came from a man aged 18 to 35 in good health. Some clones in this sample may be carry-over from other donors' samples. CDR3 coding DNA: TGTGCCAGCAGTCCCCGAGAGCGGCCGACCGGGGAGCTGTTTTTT. This codes for CASSPRERPTGELFF.